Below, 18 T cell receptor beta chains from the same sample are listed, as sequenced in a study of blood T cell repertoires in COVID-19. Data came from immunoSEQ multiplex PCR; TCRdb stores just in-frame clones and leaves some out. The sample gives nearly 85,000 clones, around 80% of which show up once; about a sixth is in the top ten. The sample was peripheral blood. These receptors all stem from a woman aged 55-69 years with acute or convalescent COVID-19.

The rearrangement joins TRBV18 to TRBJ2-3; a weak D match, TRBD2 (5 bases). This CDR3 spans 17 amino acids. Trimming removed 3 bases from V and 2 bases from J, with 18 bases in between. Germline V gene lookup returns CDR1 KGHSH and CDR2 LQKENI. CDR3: CASSPASRAVLTDTQYF. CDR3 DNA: TGTGCCAGCTCACCGGCTTCGAGGGCGGTCCTCACAGATACGCAGTATTTT.

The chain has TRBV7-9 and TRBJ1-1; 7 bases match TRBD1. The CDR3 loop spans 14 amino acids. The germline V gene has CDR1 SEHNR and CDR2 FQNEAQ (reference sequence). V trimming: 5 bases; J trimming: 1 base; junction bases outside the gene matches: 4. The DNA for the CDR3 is TGTGCCAGCAGCCTGGGACAGAAGAACACTGAAGCTTTCTTT. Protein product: CASSLGQKNTEAFF.

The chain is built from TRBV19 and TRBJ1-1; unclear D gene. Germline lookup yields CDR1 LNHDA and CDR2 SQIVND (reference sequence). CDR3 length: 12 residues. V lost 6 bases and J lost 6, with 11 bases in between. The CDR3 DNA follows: TGTGCCAGTAGAATAACGGAGGCTGAAGCTTTCTTT. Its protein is CASRITEAEAFF.

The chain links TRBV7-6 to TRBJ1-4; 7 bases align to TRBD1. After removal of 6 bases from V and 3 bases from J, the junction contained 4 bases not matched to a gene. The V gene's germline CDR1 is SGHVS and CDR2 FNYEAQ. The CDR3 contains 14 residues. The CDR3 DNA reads TGTGCCAGCAGGTCGGGGACAGCTAATGAAAAACTGTTTTTT. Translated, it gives CASRSGTANEKLFF. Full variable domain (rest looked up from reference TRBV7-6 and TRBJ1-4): GAGVSQSPRYKVTKRGQDVALRCDPISGHVSLYWYRQALGQGPEFLTYFNYEAQQDKSGLPNDRFSAERPEGSISTLTIQRTEQRDSAMYRCASRSGTANEKLFFGSGTQLSVL.

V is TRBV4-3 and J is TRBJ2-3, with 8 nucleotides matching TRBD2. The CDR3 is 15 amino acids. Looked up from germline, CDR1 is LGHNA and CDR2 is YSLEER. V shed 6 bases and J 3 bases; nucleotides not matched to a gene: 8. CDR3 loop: CASSSAGGFTDTQYF. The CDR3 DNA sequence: TGCGCCAGCAGTTCGGCGGGGGGCTTTACAGATACGCAGTATTTT.

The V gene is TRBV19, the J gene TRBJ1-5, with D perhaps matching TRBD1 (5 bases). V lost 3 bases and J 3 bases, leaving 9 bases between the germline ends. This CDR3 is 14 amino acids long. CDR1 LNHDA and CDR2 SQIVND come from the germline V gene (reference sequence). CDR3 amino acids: CASSIQGLNQPQHF. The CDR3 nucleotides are TGTGCCAGTAGTATCCAGGGCCTCAATCAGCCCCAGCATTTT.

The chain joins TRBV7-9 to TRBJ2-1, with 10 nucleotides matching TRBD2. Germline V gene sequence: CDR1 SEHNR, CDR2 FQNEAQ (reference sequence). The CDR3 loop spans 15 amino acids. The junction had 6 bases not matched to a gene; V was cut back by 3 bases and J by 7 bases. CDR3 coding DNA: TGTGCCAGCAGCTTGAGCGGGGGGGTATGGAATGAGCAGTTCTTC. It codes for CASSLSGGVWNEQFF.

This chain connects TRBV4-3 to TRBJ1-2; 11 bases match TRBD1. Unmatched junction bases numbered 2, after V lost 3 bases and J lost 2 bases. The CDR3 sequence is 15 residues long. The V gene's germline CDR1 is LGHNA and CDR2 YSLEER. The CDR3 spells CASSQGTGGNYGYTF. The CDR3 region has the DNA TGCGCCAGCAGCCAGGGGACAGGGGGAAACTATGGCTACACCTTC.

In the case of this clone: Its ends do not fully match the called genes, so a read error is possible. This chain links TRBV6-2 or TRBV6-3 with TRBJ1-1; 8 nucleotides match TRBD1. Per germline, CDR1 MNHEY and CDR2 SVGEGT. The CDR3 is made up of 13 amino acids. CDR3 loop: CASSFAGTGPINF. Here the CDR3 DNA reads TGTGCCAGCAGTTTCGCCGGGACAGGACCAATTAATTTT.

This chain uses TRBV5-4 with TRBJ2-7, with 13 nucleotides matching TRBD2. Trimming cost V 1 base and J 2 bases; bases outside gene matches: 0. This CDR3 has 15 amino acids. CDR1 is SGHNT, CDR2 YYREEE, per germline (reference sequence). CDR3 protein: CASSLTSGRAYEQYF. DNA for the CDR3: TGTGCCAGCAGCTTGACTAGCGGGAGGGCCTACGAGCAGTACTTC.

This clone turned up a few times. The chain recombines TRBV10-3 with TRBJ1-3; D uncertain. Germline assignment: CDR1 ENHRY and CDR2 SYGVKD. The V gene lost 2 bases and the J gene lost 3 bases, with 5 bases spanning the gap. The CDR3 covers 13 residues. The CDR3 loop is CAISEIRGNTIYF. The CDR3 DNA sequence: TGTGCCATCAGTGAGATTCGTGGAAACACCATATATTTT.

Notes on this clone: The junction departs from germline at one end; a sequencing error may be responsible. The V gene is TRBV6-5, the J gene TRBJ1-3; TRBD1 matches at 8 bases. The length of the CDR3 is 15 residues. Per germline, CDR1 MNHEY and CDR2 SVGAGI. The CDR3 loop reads CASSTTGGSGSTIYF. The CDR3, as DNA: TGTGCCAGCAGTACAACAGGGGGATCTGGAAGCACCATATATTTT.

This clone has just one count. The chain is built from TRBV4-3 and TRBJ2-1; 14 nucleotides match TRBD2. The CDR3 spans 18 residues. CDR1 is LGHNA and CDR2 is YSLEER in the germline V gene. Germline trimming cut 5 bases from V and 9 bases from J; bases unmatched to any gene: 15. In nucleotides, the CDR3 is TGCGCCAGCAGCACGGAGGCCCGACTAGCGGGGGGGCCTGGTGAGCAGTTCTTC. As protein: CASSTEARLAGGPGEQFF.

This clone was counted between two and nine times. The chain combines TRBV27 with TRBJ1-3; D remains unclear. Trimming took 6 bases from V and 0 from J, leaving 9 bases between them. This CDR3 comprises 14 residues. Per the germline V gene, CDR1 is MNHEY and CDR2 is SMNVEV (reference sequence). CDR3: CASREDVSGNTIYF. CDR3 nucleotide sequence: TGTGCCAGCAGGGAGGATGTCTCTGGAAACACCATATATTTT.

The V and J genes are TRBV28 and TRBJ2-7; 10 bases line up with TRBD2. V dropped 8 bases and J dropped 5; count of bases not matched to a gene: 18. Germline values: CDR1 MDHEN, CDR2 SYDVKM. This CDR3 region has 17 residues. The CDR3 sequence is CASAPPGVAGGRHEQYF. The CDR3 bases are TGTGCCAGCGCTCCCCCGGGGGTAGCGGGGGGTAGGCACGAGCAGTACTTC.

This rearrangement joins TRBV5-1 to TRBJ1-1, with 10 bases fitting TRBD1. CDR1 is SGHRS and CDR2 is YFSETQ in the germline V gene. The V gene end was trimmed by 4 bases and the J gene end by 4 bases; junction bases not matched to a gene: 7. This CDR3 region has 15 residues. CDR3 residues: CASSLGTGEGTEAFF. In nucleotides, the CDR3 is TGCGCCAGCAGCCTGGGGACAGGGGAGGGCACTGAAGCTTTCTTT.

The CDR3 sequence is CASSPPGQGRGYTF. In nucleotides, the CDR3 is TGTGCCAGCAGCCCCCCCGGACAGGGGAGAGGCTACACCTTC. The genes are TRBV11-3 and TRBJ1-2, with 9 nucleotides matching TRBD1. Trimming cost V 5 bases and J 8 bases; bases outside gene matches: 9. Germline V gene data show CDR1 as SGHNT and CDR2 as YENEEA. The CDR3 is made up of 14 amino acids. The whole variable domain, remainder taken from reference TRBV11-3 and TRBJ1-2, is EAGVVQSPRYKIIEKKQPVAFWCNPISGHNTLYWYLQNLGQGPELLIRYENEEAVDDSQLPKDRFSAERLKGVDSTLKIQPAELGDSAVYLCASSPPGQGRGYTFGSGTRLTVV.

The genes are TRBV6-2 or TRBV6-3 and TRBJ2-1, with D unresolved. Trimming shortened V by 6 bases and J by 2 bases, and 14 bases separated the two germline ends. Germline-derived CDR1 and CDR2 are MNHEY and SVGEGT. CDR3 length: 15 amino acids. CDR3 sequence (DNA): TGTGCCAGCAGCCCCTCGCGCGGTACCTACAATGAGCAGTTCTTC. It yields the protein CASSPSRGTYNEQFF.